The rows below give T cell receptor beta chains drawn from one sample of a study of preoperative IRX-2 immunotherapy in early breast cancer. Profiled with immunoSEQ multiplex PCR; TCRdb holds only in-frame clones, not every one. The sample carries around 88,000 clones, roughly 88% recorded once. Sequencing was performed on tumor tissue, taken after IRX-2 immunotherapy. The receptors come from a human donor with breast cancer. Each CDR3 is given with its conserved first and last residue. Fields, in order: J gene, clone size, V gene, D gene, CDR3 protein, CDR3 DNA. A D gene is named only where the DNA matches it firmly. Where a row states a size, it is once, few, many or the class of an expanded clone; other rows omit it.

TRBJ2-7	NA	TRBV6-8	TRBD2	CASSYSGTSGFYEQYF	TGTGCCAGCAGTTACTCTGGGACTAGCGGTTTCTACGAGCAGTACTTC
TRBJ1-2	NA	TRBV5-1	NA	CASSPGGVADRVSYTF	TGCGCCAGCAGCCCCGGCGGGGTAGCGGACCGGGTGAGCTACACCTTC
TRBJ1-4	NA	TRBV28	NA	CASSLIRGLEEKLFF	TGTGCCAGCAGTTTGATTAGAGGGCTCGAGGAAAAACTGTTTTTT
TRBJ2-2	NA	TRBV7-4	NA	CASSKGPPNTGELFF	TGTGCCAGCAGTAAGGGGCCCCCGAACACCGGGGAGCTGTTTTTT
TRBJ1-1	NA	TRBV5-1	NA	CASSLNREVNTEAFF	TGCGCCAGCAGCTTGAATCGGGAAGTGAACACTGAAGCTTTCTTT
TRBJ1-1	NA	TRBV30	NA	CAWSLSRSTEAFF	TGTGCCTGGAGTTTGAGTAGGAGCACTGAAGCTTTCTTT
TRBJ1-2	NA	TRBV22-1	NA	CASSLVGNYGYTF	TGTGCCAGCAGTTTAGTAGGGAACTATGGCTACACCTTC
TRBJ1-1	NA	TRBV5-1	NA	CASSLSGTNTEAFF	TGCGCCAGCAGCTTGTCCGGAACGAACACTGAAGCTTTCTTT
TRBJ1-3	NA	TRBV5-1	NA	CASSPVGEAGNTIYF	TGCGCCAGCAGCCCGGTGGGGGAAGCCGGAAACACCATATATTTT
TRBJ1-1	NA	TRBV11-3	NA	CASSVGGRGTEAFF	TGTGCCAGCAGCGTAGGGGGGCGGGGTACTGAAGCTTTCTTT
TRBJ1-2	once	TRBV11-3	NA	CASSLLQGGWHGYTF	TGTGCCAGCAGCTTATTACAGGGAGGTTGGCATGGCTACACCTTC
TRBJ2-2	NA	TRBV11-3	NA	CASSEDGPYTGELFF	TGTGCCAGCAGCGAGGACGGACCTTACACCGGGGAGCTGTTTTTT
TRBJ1-1	NA	TRBV28	NA	CASSLTHTEAFF	TGTGCTAGCAGTCTGACTCACACTGAAGCTTTCTTT
TRBJ2-7	NA	TRBV11-3	NA	CASSLQPGPSSYEQYF	TGTGCCAGCAGCTTGCAACCGGGACCGAGCTCCTACGAGCAGTACTTC
TRBJ2-5	NA	TRBV30	NA	CAWSMGYQETQYF	TGTGCCTGGAGTATGGGTTACCAAGAGACCCAGTACTTC
TRBJ1-1	NA	TRBV11-1	TRBD1	CASSLQGTNTEAFF	TGTGCCAGCAGCCTACAGGGGACGAACACTGAAGCTTTCTTT
TRBJ2-2	NA	TRBV28	NA	CASSLARDNTGELFF	TGTGCCAGCAGTTTGGCCAGGGATAACACCGGGGAGCTGTTTTTT
TRBJ2-1	NA	TRBV10-2	NA	CASSETRDNEQFF	TGCGCCAGCAGTGAGACCAGGGACAATGAGCAGTTCTTC
TRBJ1-2	few	TRBV11-3	NA	CASSSLGEPNYGYTF	TGTGCCAGCAGCTCATTAGGGGAGCCCAACTATGGCTACACCTTC
TRBJ1-3	NA	TRBV28	NA	CASSFAGSGNTIYF	TGTGCCAGCAGTTTCGCGGGCTCTGGAAACACCATATATTTT
TRBJ1-1	NA	TRBV19	NA	CASSEWTLNTEAFF	TGTGCCAGTAGTGAGTGGACATTGAACACTGAAGCTTTCTTT
TRBJ2-6	NA	TRBV6-8	TRBD1	CASRRQTGAGANVLTF	TGTGCCAGCAGACGCCAGACAGGGGCTGGGGCCAACGTCCTGACTTTC
TRBJ2-5	NA	TRBV30	NA	CAWTSGAPQETQYF	TGTGCCTGGACTTCCGGGGCACCGCAAGAGACCCAGTACTTC
TRBJ2-2	NA	TRBV4-1	TRBD2	CASSQALLAGNTGELFF	TGCGCCAGCAGCCAAGCCCTACTAGCGGGAAATACCGGGGAGCTGTTTTTT
TRBJ1-3	NA	TRBV11-3	NA	CASSLSHRAGNTIYF	TGTGCCAGCAGCTTATCCCACAGGGCTGGAAACACCATATATTTT
TRBJ2-2	few	TRBV11-3	NA	CASSSRGVQNTGELFF	TGTGCCAGCAGCTCTCGAGGGGTACAGAACACCGGGGAGCTGTTTTTT
TRBJ2-7	NA	TRBV29-1	NA	CSVGGRSSYEQYF	TGCAGCGTAGGGGGTCGAAGCTCCTACGAGCAGTACTTC
TRBJ2-3	once	TRBV10-1	TRBD1	CASQRDSGETDTQYF	TGCGCCAGCCAAAGGGACAGTGGAGAAACAGATACGCAGTATTTT
TRBJ1-2	once	TRBV9	NA	CASSEDQGNYGYTF	TGTGCCAGCAGTGAAGATCAGGGAAATTATGGCTACACCTTC
TRBJ1-4	NA	TRBV1	NA	CASSQDREGYNEKLFF	TGCGCCAGCAGCCAAGATCGAGAGGGGTATAATGAAAAACTGTTTTTT
TRBJ1-2	NA	TRBV6-8	NA	CASSSRGRGGYTF	TGTGCCAGCAGTTCCAGGGGCCGAGGCGGCTACACCTTC
TRBJ1-5	once	TRBV18	NA	CASSPSLSNQPQHF	TGTGCCAGCTCCCCCTCTCTCAGCAATCAGCCCCAGCATTTT
TRBJ1-1	NA	TRBV10-1	NA	CASSARRTVNTEAFF	TGCGCCAGCAGTGCAAGGCGGACGGTGAACACTGAAGCTTTCTTT
TRBJ1-5	NA	TRBV28	TRBD1	CASSLRQGWQPQHF	TGTGCCAGCAGTTTAAGACAGGGGTGGCAGCCCCAGCATTTT
TRBJ2-5	NA	TRBV15	TRBD2	CATSRVGTSGGRRKTQYF	TGTGCCACCAGCAGAGTTGGGACTAGCGGGGGGCGGCGGAAGACCCAGTACTTC
TRBJ2-5	NA	TRBV5-1	TRBD2	CASRSGGGAAETQYF	TGCGCCAGTCGATCGGGCGGGGGGGCCGCAGAGACCCAGTACTTC
TRBJ1-1	NA	TRBV18	NA	CASSRDKNMNTEAFF	TGTGCCAGCTCACGGGACAAGAATATGAACACTGAAGCTTTCTTT
TRBJ2-5	NA	TRBV28	NA	CASSFGEGLSGETQYF	TGTGCCAGCAGTTTCGGTGAGGGACTGTCAGGGGAGACCCAGTACTTC
TRBJ1-5	NA	TRBV6-8	TRBD1	CASSPDRANQPQHF	TGTGCCAGCAGCCCAGACAGGGCTAATCAGCCCCAGCATTTT
TRBJ1-4	NA	TRBV19	NA	CASSIGGYEKLFF	TGTGCCAGTAGTATTGGAGGGTATGAAAAACTGTTTTTT
TRBJ2-5	once	TRBV7-5	NA	CASSPGLAGGWQETQYF	TGTGCCAGCAGCCCAGGACTAGCGGGAGGGTGGCAAGAGACCCAGTACTTC
TRBJ2-7	few	TRBV28	NA	CASSNRGYYEQYF	TGTGCCAGCAGTAACCGGGGATACTACGAGCAGTACTTC
TRBJ2-3	NA	TRBV5-1	TRBD2	CASSGLAGGSTDTQYF	TGCGCCAGCAGCGGGTTAGCGGGAGGAAGCACAGATACGCAGTATTTT
TRBJ2-1	few	TRBV18	NA	CASSPQQEGYNEQFF	TGTGCCAGCTCACCACAACAAGAAGGGTACAATGAGCAGTTCTTC
TRBJ2-1	NA	TRBV30	NA	CAWSSGTTVNEQFF	TGTGCCTGGAGTTCAGGGACCACCGTTAATGAGCAGTTCTTC
TRBJ2-1	NA	TRBV6-7	TRBD2	CASSYLPPGLANNEQFF	TGTGCCAGCAGTTACCTCCCCCCGGGACTAGCAAACAATGAGCAGTTCTTC
TRBJ2-3	NA	TRBV18	TRBD1	CASSPGQGGTDTQYF	TGTGCCAGCTCACCGGGACAGGGTGGGACAGATACGCAGTATTTT
TRBJ1-3	NA	TRBV19	NA	CASREPPGAPGNTIYF	TGTGCCAGCCGCGAGCCTCCGGGGGCCCCTGGAAACACCATATATTTT
TRBJ1-4	NA	TRBV5-1	NA	CASSFGPGDEKLFF	TGCGCCAGCAGCTTTGGCCCAGGTGATGAAAAACTGTTTTTT
TRBJ2-3	NA	TRBV5-1	TRBD1	CASSPRQGSSTDTQYF	TGCGCCAGCAGCCCGCGACAGGGGTCCAGCACAGATACGCAGTATTTT
TRBJ1-1	NA	TRBV7-8	TRBD1	CASEQGANTEAFF	TGTGCCAGTGAACAGGGGGCGAACACTGAAGCTTTCTTT
TRBJ2-1	NA	TRBV29-1	TRBD1	CSVGSGQGINEQFF	TGCAGCGTAGGATCGGGACAGGGGATTAATGAGCAGTTCTTC
TRBJ1-1	NA	TRBV11-3	NA	CASSSRGAMNTEAFF	TGTGCCAGCAGCTCCCGGGGCGCCATGAACACTGAAGCTTTCTTT
TRBJ1-5	NA	TRBV18	NA	CASSPGHGGNQPQHF	TGTGCCAGCTCACCAGGGCACGGGGGCAATCAGCCCCAGCATTTT